This TCR beta chain was recorded in a study of T cells of healthy individuals. CDR1 is DFQATT and CDR2 is SNEGSKA in the germline V gene (reference sequence). CDR3 length: 17 residues. Trimming stripped 4 bases from V and 7 bases from J, with 25 bases between. TCRdb used MiXCR to reprocess the 5' RACE reads, holding one entry per CDR3 protein. The sample carries approximately 100,000 distinct CDR3 sequences, approximately 15% recorded once. This clonotype has only a few counts. The gene calls are TRBV20-1 and TRBJ1-4; TRBD1 is a possible D gene (6 bases). The sequence was obtained from a human donor in good health. The CDR3 sequence is CSAIPGQFTAIGEKLFF. As DNA, the CDR3 is TGCAGTGCTATCCCAGGACAGTTTACGGCAATTGGTGAAAAACTGTTTTTT.